One and the same sample provided the 7 T cell receptor beta chains below, sequenced in a study of blood T cell repertoires in COVID-19. The protocol was immunoSEQ multiplex PCR, while the TCRdb copy is restricted to in-frame clones and leaves out a portion. The sample gives roughly 300,000 clones, just over 90% of which show up once; approximately 2.4% is in the top ten. Sequenced material: PBMCs or T cells enriched from blood (not recorded which). The receptor set was obtained from a woman between 40 and 50 years old with acute COVID-19.

CDR3 region: CASSYAGTEAFF. CDR3 DNA sequence: TGTGCCAGCAGTTACGCGGGCACTGAAGCTTTCTTT. The chain uses TRBV6-5 and TRBJ1-1; D is undetermined. There are 12 residues in the CDR3. Per the germline V gene, CDR1 is MNHEY and CDR2 is SVGAGI. V lost 2 bases, J lost 4 bases, and 5 bases lay in between.

This chain uses TRBV11-2 with TRBJ1-2; 9 bases agree with TRBD1. Germline loops: CDR1 SGHAT, CDR2 FQNNGV. V lost 3 bases to trimming and J lost 5 bases; unmatched junction nucleotides: 7. This CDR3 spans 15 amino acids. CDR3 loop: CASSLMDRGIYGYTF. The CDR3 DNA follows: TGTGCCAGCAGCTTGATGGACAGGGGCATTTATGGCTACACCTTC.

The gene calls are TRBV7-3 and TRBJ2-3, with 10 nucleotides matching TRBD2. Germline CDR1 is SGHTA and CDR2 is FQGTGA. The CDR3 has 15 amino acids. The V segment lost 5 bases and the J segment 7 bases; nucleotides outside the gene matches: 9. CDR3: CASSPGTSATHTQYF. CDR3 coding DNA: TGTGCCAGCAGCCCTGGGACTAGCGCAACCCATACGCAGTATTTT.

The chain recombines TRBV28 with TRBJ2-1, with TRBD2 as a possible D gene (6 bases). The CDR3 consists of 14 residues. CDR1 is MDHEN, CDR2 SYDVKM, per germline. V was clipped by 7 bases and J by 7 bases, with 17 bases between them. CDR3 DNA sequence: TGTGCCAGCAAGGTGGGGGGAGGTAGGAATGAGCAGTTCTTC. Translated: CASKVGGGRNEQFF.

The gene calls are TRBV2 and TRBJ1-5; weak D call: TRBD1 (5 bases). In germline, CDR1 is SNHLY, CDR2 FYNNEI. Trimming shortened V by 5 bases and J by 0 bases, and 11 bases separated the two germline ends. The CDR3 sequence is 15 residues long. This CDR3 is CASSQTEFSNQPQHF. CDR3 nucleotide sequence: TGTGCCAGCAGTCAGACAGAATTTAGCAATCAGCCCCAGCATTTT.

The chain carries TRBV12-3 or TRBV12-4 and TRBJ2-7; TRBD1 might be the D (6 bases). Trimming took 6 bases from V and 7 from J, leaving 16 bases between them. The CDR3 totals 13 residues. The CDR3 coding sequence is TGTGCCAGCAGCACGGACAGAAGGAAGGAGCAGTACTTC. It translates to CASSTDRRKEQYF.

This clone was seen just once. This chain links TRBV19 with TRBJ1-5; tentative D call: TRBD1 (5 bases). This CDR3 has 14 residues. Trimming took 5 bases from V and 7 from J, leaving 15 bases between them. The germline V gene has CDR1 LNHDA and CDR2 SQIVND (reference sequence). The CDR3 bases are TGTGCCAGTAGTCTATCCCCGGCAGGGCAGCCCCAGCATTTT. Its translation: CASSLSPAGQPQHF.